The 27 T cell receptor beta chains reported below all come from one sample, sequenced in a study of T cell responses to AZD1222 COVID-19 vaccine. Measured with immunoSEQ multiplex PCR; TCRdb has only the in-frame clones, and not every one. The sample has 90,000 to 150,000 clones, roughly 87% seen once. The sequences come from peripheral blood, collected 28 days after the second AZD1222 dose. These receptors were obtained from an adult who received the AZD1222 COVID-19 vaccine.

This clone has just a few counts. The V gene is TRBV28, the J gene TRBJ1-1; D remains unclear. V was shortened by 7 bases and J by 1 base, with 10 bases between the two germline ends. From germline, CDR1 is MDHEN and CDR2 SYDVKM. CDR3 length equals 13 residues. The CDR3 loop is CASKRSGNTEAFF. Here the CDR3 DNA reads TGTGCCAGCAAACGGTCAGGGAACACTGAAGCTTTCTTT.

The chain joins TRBV18 to TRBJ1-4, with 7 bases fitting TRBD1. Germline values: CDR1 KGHSH, CDR2 LQKENI. V was pared by 2 bases and J by 0 bases, with 6 bases of the junction left unmatched. The CDR3 spans 17 residues. CDR3: CASSPRQGTATNEKLFF. The CDR3 bases are TGTGCCAGCTCACCAAGACAGGGAACAGCAACTAATGAAAAACTGTTTTTT.

The rearrangement uses TRBV14 and TRBJ2-3; D perhaps matches TRBD2 (7 bases). Germline loops: CDR1 SGHDN, CDR2 FVKESK. Trimming took 1 base from V and 2 from J, leaving 19 bases between them. CDR3 length: 18 amino acids. The CDR3 sequence: CASSQVEGGPFSTDTQYF. DNA of the CDR3: TGTGCCAGCAGCCAAGTCGAGGGGGGGCCTTTTTCCACAGATACGCAGTATTTT.

Only one count was recorded for this clone. The chain carries TRBV4-1 and TRBJ2-2, with D tentatively TRBD1 (6 bases). Trimming stripped 4 bases from V and 1 base from J, with 13 bases between. The CDR3 is 16 amino acids. The germline CDR1 and CDR2 sequences are MGHRA and YSYEKL. The CDR3 here is CASSPFEGGNTGELFF. Written as DNA, the CDR3 is TGCGCCAGCAGCCCCTTCGAAGGGGGGAACACCGGGGAGCTGTTTTTT.

J is TRBJ1-1 and V is TRBV20-1; 7 bases line up with TRBD1. Trimming cost V 3 bases and J 1 base; bases outside gene matches: 2. This CDR3 is 13 amino acids long. Germline V gives CDR1 DFQATT, CDR2 SNEGSKA (reference sequence). The CDR3 DNA is TGCAGTGCTAGTGCAGGGGGGAACACTGAAGCTTTCTTT. Translating gives CSASAGGNTEAFF.

The J gene is TRBJ2-7, the V gene TRBV13; possible D gene TRBD2, 6 bases. Trimming cost V 1 base and J 4 bases, with 17 bases left between them. CDR1 PRHDT and CDR2 FYEKMQ come from the germline V gene (reference sequence). CDR3 length: 16 amino acids. DNA for the CDR3: TGTGCCAGCAGCTTAGCTTCGCCGGGAGAGTTATACGAGCAGTACTTC. Amino acid sequence: CASSLASPGELYEQYF.

The chain employs TRBV2 and TRBJ2-3, with D perhaps TRBD2 (5 bases). From germline, CDR1 is SNHLY and CDR2 FYNNEI. The CDR3 contains 14 residues. The V end was cut by 7 bases, the J end by 0 bases, with 11 bases between. Written as DNA, the CDR3 is TGTGCCAGCATTAGAGGGCGTAGCACAGATACGCAGTATTTT. Encoded protein: CASIRGRSTDTQYF.

The chain links TRBV27 to TRBJ2-2; 11 bases are shared with TRBD2. Germline loops: CDR1 MNHEY, CDR2 SMNVEV (reference sequence). The CDR3 consists of 16 residues. With V trimmed by 5 bases and J by 3 bases, 5 bases remained unmatched. As DNA, the CDR3 is TGTGCCAGCAGTCCCTTAGCGGGGGGGGACACCGGGGAGCTGTTTTTT. Protein sequence: CASSPLAGGDTGELFF.

A word on this clone: The same CDR3 also results from other DNA sequences found in this sample. J is TRBJ1-1 and V is TRBV19; D gene unclear. Germline V CDR1 and CDR2: LNHDA, SQIVND (reference sequence). The CDR3 is 13 residues long. V lost 6 bases to trimming and J lost 0 bases, with 8 bases between them. CDR3 amino acids: CASSGELNTEAFF. CDR3 sequence (DNA): TGTGCCAGTAGCGGGGAGTTGAACACTGAAGCTTTCTTT.

The rearrangement uses TRBV27 and TRBJ2-1; 8 nucleotides line up with TRBD2. Germline CDR1 MNHEY, CDR2 SMNVEV (reference sequence). V lost 6 bases to trimming and J lost 3 bases; unmatched junction nucleotides: 7. This CDR3 spans 15 amino acids. In nucleotides, the CDR3 is TGTGCCAGCAGACCTCGGGGGGGACGCTACAATGAGCAGTTCTTC. Its protein is CASRPRGGRYNEQFF.

CDR3 region: CATRGAGRETQYF. As DNA, the CDR3 is TGTGCCACCCGGGGAGCGGGGAGAGAGACCCAGTACTTC. The rearrangement uses TRBV19 and TRBJ2-5, with 7 bases lining up with TRBD2. This CDR3 region has 13 residues. The V segment lost 10 bases and the J segment 4 bases; nucleotides outside the gene matches: 9. Per the germline V gene, CDR1 is LNHDA and CDR2 is SQIVND (reference sequence).

The CDR3 loop is CASSLGGSKYEQYF. The CDR3 DNA sequence: TGTGCCAGCAGCTTGGGTGGGTCCAAATACGAGCAGTACTTC. V gene TRBV7-2 combines with J gene TRBJ2-7; no firm D call. This CDR3 contains 14 residues. Trimming left V 3 bases short and J 4 bases short, with 13 bases between. Germline values: CDR1 SGHTA, CDR2 FQGNSA.

The rearrangement uses TRBV2 and TRBJ1-5, with unresolved D. CDR1 and CDR2 (germline): SNHLY, FYNNEI. The CDR3 spans 14 residues. Trimming took off 4 bases at V and 7 bases at J, with 14 bases between the two ends. The CDR3 DNA reads TGTGCCAGCAGTGTGGGAGCCCTAGGGCAGCCCCAGCATTTT. It translates to CASSVGALGQPQHF.

The V gene is TRBV5-6, the J gene TRBJ2-7, with D uncertain. V was shortened by 0 bases and J by 5 bases, with 15 bases between the two germline ends. Germline lookup yields CDR1 SGHDT and CDR2 YYEEEE. CDR3 size: 15 residues. This CDR3 reads CASSLAGKPFDEQYF. In DNA form, the CDR3 reads TGTGCCAGCAGCTTGGCAGGAAAACCGTTCGACGAGCAGTACTTC. The full variable domain, in which reference TRBV5-6 and TRBJ2-7 provide the parts outside the CDR3, is DAGVTQSPTHLIKTRGQQVTLRCSPKSGHDTVSWYQQALGQGPQFIFQYYEEEERQRGNFPDRFSGHQFPNYSSELNVNALLLGDSALYLCASSLAGKPFDEQYFGPGTRLTVT.

V is TRBV7-3 and J is TRBJ1-1; D is possibly TRBD1 (5 bases). Between the trimmed V and J ends, which lost 0 bases and 11 bases, there was a span of 13 bases. This CDR3 has 13 amino acids. Germline-derived CDR1 and CDR2 are SGHTA and FQGTGA. As DNA, the CDR3 is TGTGCCAGCAGCTTAACGTTAATGGGGGAGGCTTTCTTT. The encoded protein is CASSLTLMGEAFF.

The J gene is TRBJ2-6, the V gene TRBV6-1; TRBD1 might be the D (6 bases). Germline assignment: CDR1 MNHNS and CDR2 SASEGT. The CDR3 loop spans 17 amino acids. V shed 4 bases and J shed 0 bases, with 13 bases lying between them. The CDR3, as DNA: TGTGCCAGCAGTGGTAACAGGGTAATCTCTGGGGCCAACGTCCTGACTTTC. Translated: CASSGNRVISGANVLTF.

The V and J genes are TRBV3-1 (or the pseudogene TRBV3-2) and TRBJ1-1; D remains unclear. Trimming took 1 base from V and 4 from J, leaving 4 bases between them. The CDR3 is made up of 12 amino acids. The germline gives CDR1 LGHDT, CDR2 YNNKEL (reference sequence). This chain's CDR3 is CASSQAATEAFF. CDR3 sequence (DNA): TGTGCCAGCAGCCAAGCGGCCACTGAAGCTTTCTTT.

This clone was seen just once. This rearrangement joins TRBV19 to TRBJ1-2, with 9 positions matching TRBD1. The V segment lost 7 bases and the J segment 5 bases; nucleotides outside the gene matches: 8. This CDR3 has 14 amino acids. Germline CDR1 and CDR2: LNHDA and SQIVND (reference sequence). The CDR3 coding sequence is TGTGCCAGTATCAAGACGGGACAGGGTTATGGCTACACCTTC. This translates into CASIKTGQGYGYTF.

The J gene is TRBJ1-2, the V gene TRBV18, with 11 bases fitting TRBD1. The ends lost 3 bases at V and 4 bases at J; junction bases unmatched: 4. The CDR3 is made up of 15 amino acids. The V gene's germline CDR1 is KGHSH and CDR2 LQKENI. Here the CDR3 reads CASSPGQGGLYGYTF. The CDR3 region has the DNA TGTGCCAGCTCACCGGGACAGGGGGGGCTCTATGGCTACACCTTC. Filled out from reference TRBV18 and TRBJ1-2, the complete variable domain reads NAGVMQNPRHLVRRRGQEARLRCSPMKGHSHVYWYRQLPEEGLKFMVYLQKENIIDESGMPKERFSAEFPKEGPSILRIQQVVRGDSAAYFCASSPGQGGLYGYTFGSGTRLTVV.

The chain joins TRBV7-8 to TRBJ2-3; D gene uncertain. The CDR3 length is 14 residues. From germline, CDR1 is SGHVS and CDR2 FQNEAQ. The V gene lost 0 bases and the J gene lost 6 bases, with 10 bases spanning the gap. The DNA for the CDR3 is TGTGCCAGCAGCTTAGCGTTGTGGTCGGATACGCAGTATTTT. Translated, it gives CASSLALWSDTQYF.

The genes are TRBV6-5 and TRBJ1-5, with TRBD1 matching 7 bases. CDR1 and CDR2 (germline): MNHEY, SVGAGI. Trimming took 6 bases from V and 7 from J; bases not matched to a gene: 12. The CDR3 loop spans 15 amino acids. CDR3 residues: CASRGAQAGGQPQHF. The CDR3 DNA follows: TGTGCCAGCAGGGGTGCACAGGCAGGGGGACAGCCCCAGCATTTT.

This chain uses TRBV29-1 with TRBJ1-1, with D perhaps TRBD1 (5 bases). Deletions cut 3 bases from V and 10 bases from J, with 18 bases between. Germline CDR1 is SQVTM and CDR2 is ANQGSEA. The CDR3 spans 13 residues. The CDR3 DNA reads TGCAGCGTTGAGTCCCAGGGAGGACGGGGAGCTTTCTTT. The encoded protein is CSVESQGGRGAFF. Full variable domain (outside the CDR3, taken from reference TRBV29-1 and TRBJ1-1): SAVISQKPSRDICQRGTSLTIQCQVDSQVTMMFWYRQQPGQSLTLIATANQGSEATYESGFVIDKFPISRPNLTFSTLTVSNMSPEDSSIYLCSVESQGGRGAFFGQGTRLTVV.

The chain joins TRBV12-3 or TRBV12-4 to TRBJ1-2; TRBD1 is a possible D gene (5 bases). The CDR3 extends over 13 amino acids. V was pared by 5 bases and J by 3 bases, with 10 bases between. CDR3 loop: CASSLTGDYGYTF. In DNA form, the CDR3 reads TGTGCCAGCAGTCTAACGGGGGACTATGGCTACACCTTC.

The gene calls are TRBV2 and TRBJ1-3; 8 bases fit TRBD1. Germline V gives CDR1 SNHLY, CDR2 FYNNEI. CDR3 length equals 15 residues. The trim removed 5 bases at V and 0 bases at J, leaving 3 bases unmatched. The CDR3 here is CASSRDRTSGNTIYF. CDR3 nucleotides: TGTGCCAGCAGTCGGGACAGGACCTCTGGAAACACCATATATTTT.

V is TRBV10-3 and J is TRBJ1-2; D gene uncertain. The V gene's germline CDR1 is ENHRY and CDR2 SYGVKD. This CDR3 contains 13 residues. Trimming left V 8 bases short and J 1 base short, with 11 bases between. The CDR3 loop reads CAIRFDRNYGYTF. The CDR3, as DNA: TGTGCCATCCGTTTCGACCGTAACTATGGCTACACCTTC.

This chain joins TRBV15 and TRBJ2-5; the D is unclear. The V gene lost 3 bases and the J gene lost 4 bases, with 12 bases spanning the gap. The germline CDR1 and CDR2 sequences are LNHNV and YYDKDF (reference sequence). The CDR3 is 14 residues long. The DNA of the CDR3 is TGTGCCACCAGCAGGGGATCGGGTATAGAGACCCAGTACTTC. It codes for CATSRGSGIETQYF.

This clone has more than one count but fewer than ten. The rearrangement uses TRBV2 and TRBJ2-5; 7 bases line up with TRBD1. Losses at the gene ends were 5 bases for V and 5 bases for J; bases not matched to a gene: 5. The germline CDR1 and CDR2 sequences are SNHLY and FYNNEI. There are 13 residues in the CDR3. The chain's CDR3 is CASSWDSPETQYF. The CDR3 nucleotides read TGTGCCAGCAGTTGGGACAGCCCGGAGACCCAGTACTTC.